The 2 T cell receptor beta chains below were found in one sample sequenced in a study of CD8+CD57+ T cells in acquired aplastic anemia. Sequencing involved patients with CD8+CD57+ cell expansion previously shown by flow cytometry. Genomic DNA was employed as the template in profiling TCR beta VDJ and CDR3. TCRdb redid the calling of the reads with MiXCR, one entry per CDR3 protein. The table has some 170,000 distinct CDR3 sequences, under 55% seen once. What was sequenced was sorted CD4+, CD8+, or CD8+CD57+ T cells (not recorded which) from PBMCs. The receptors were sampled from a human donor with aplastic anemia.

This clonotype occurred many times. The chain joins TRBV20-1 to TRBJ2-7, with D unclear. The length of the CDR3 is 14 residues. V dropped 1 base and J dropped 6 bases, with 16 bases sitting between them. CDR1 DFQATT and CDR2 SNEGSKA come from the germline V gene (reference sequence). CDR3 sequence (DNA): TGCAGTGCTAGAGGAAGGGTCACCGTGGGCGAGCAGTACTTC. As protein: CSARGRVTVGEQYF.

V gene TRBV7-8 combines with J gene TRBJ2-7; unclear D gene. The CDR3 consists of 13 residues. From germline, CDR1 is SGHVS and CDR2 FQNEAQ. Trimming removed 1 base at V and 0 bases at J, with 4 bases between. CDR3 coding DNA: TGTGCCAGCAGCTTAGTGGCCTCCTACGAGCAGTACTTC. Protein sequence: CASSLVASYEQYF.